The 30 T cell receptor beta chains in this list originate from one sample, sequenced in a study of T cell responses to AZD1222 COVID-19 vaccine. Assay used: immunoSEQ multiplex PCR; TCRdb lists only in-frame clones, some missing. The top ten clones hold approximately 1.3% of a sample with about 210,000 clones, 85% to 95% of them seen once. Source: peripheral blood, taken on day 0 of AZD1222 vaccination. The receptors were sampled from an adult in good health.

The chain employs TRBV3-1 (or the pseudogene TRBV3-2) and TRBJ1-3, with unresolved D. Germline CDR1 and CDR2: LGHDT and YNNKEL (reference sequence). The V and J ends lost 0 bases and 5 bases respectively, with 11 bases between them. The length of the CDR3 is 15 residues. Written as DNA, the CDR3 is TGTGCCAGCAGCCAAGATATCACGCGGCGAAACACCATATATTTT. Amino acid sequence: CASSQDITRRNTIYF.

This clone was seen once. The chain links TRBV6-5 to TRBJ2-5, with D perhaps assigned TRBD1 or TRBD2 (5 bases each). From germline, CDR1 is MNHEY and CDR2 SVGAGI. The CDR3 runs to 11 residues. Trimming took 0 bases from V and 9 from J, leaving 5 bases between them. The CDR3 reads CASSYSGAQYF. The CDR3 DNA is TGTGCCAGCAGTTACTCGGGGGCCCAGTACTTC.

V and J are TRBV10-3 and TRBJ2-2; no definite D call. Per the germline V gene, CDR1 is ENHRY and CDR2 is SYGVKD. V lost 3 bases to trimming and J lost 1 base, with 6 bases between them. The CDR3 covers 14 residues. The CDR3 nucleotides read TGTGCCATCAGTGAACAGAAGAACACCGGGGAGCTGTTTTTT. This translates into CAISEQKNTGELFF.

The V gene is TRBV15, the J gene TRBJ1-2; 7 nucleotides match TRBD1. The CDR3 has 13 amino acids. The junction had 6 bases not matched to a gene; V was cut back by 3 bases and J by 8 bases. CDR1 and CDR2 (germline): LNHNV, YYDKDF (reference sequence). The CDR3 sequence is CATSRDRLVGYTF. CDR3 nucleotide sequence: TGTGCCACCAGCAGGGACAGGCTTGTGGGCTACACCTTC.

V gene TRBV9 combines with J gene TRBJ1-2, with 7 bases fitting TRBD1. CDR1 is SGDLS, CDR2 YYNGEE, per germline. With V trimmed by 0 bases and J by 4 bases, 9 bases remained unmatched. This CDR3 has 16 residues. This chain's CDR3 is CASSVVDGTVSYGYTF. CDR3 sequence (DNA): TGTGCCAGCAGCGTAGTCGACGGGACAGTCTCCTATGGCTACACCTTC.

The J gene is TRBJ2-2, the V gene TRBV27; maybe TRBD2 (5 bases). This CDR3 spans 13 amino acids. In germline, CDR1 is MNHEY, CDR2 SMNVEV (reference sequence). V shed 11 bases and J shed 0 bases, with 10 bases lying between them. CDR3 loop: CAARESNTGELFF. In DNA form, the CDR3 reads TGTGCCGCCCGGGAATCGAACACCGGGGAGCTGTTTTTT.

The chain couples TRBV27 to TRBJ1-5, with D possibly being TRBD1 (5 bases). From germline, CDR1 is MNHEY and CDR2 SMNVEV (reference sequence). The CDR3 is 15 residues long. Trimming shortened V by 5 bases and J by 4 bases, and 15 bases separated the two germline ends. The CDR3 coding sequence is TGTGCCAGCAGTCCATGGCGTGGGGGAAATCAGCCCCAGCATTTT. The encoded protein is CASSPWRGGNQPQHF.

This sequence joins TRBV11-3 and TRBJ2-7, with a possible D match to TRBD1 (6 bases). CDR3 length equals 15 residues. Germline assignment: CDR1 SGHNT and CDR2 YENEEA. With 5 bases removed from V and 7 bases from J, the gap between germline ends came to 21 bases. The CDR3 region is CASSPRSAGVGEQYF. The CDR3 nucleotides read TGTGCCAGCAGCCCCCGTTCGGCAGGGGTGGGGGAGCAGTACTTC.

The CDR3 protein is CASSVGRARTEAFF. In nucleotides, the CDR3 is TGTGCCAGCAGCGTAGGGAGGGCGAGAACTGAAGCTTTCTTT. This chain connects TRBV9 to TRBJ1-1; the D is unclear. There are 14 residues in the CDR3. CDR1 is SGDLS and CDR2 is YYNGEE in the germline V gene. V was shortened by 0 bases and J by 5 bases, with 11 bases between the two germline ends.

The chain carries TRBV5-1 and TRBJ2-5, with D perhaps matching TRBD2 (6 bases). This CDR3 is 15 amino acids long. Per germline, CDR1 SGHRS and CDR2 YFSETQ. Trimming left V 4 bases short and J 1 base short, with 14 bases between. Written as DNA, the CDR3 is TGCGCCAGCAGCCAAGCCGGACTAAGCCAAGAGACCCAGTACTTC. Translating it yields CASSQAGLSQETQYF.

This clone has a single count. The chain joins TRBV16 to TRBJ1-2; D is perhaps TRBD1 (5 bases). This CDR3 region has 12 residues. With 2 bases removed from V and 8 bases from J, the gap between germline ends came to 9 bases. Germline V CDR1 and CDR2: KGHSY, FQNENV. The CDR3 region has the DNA TGTGCCAGCAGCCAAACCGGGGCGGGCTACACCTTC. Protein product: CASSQTGAGYTF. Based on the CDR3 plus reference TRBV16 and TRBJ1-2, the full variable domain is GEEVAQTPKHLVRGEGQKAKLYCAPIKGHSYVFWYQQVLKNEFKFLISFQNENVFDETGMPKERFSAKCLPNSPCSLEIQATKLEDSAVYFCASSQTGAGYTFGSGTRLTVV.

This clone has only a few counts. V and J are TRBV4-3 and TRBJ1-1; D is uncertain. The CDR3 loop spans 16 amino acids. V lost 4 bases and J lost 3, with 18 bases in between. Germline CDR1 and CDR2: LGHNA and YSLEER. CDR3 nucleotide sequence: TGCGCCAGCAGCCTAGAGTCTAGTCCCCTCCACACTGAAGCTTTCTTT. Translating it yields CASSLESSPLHTEAFF.

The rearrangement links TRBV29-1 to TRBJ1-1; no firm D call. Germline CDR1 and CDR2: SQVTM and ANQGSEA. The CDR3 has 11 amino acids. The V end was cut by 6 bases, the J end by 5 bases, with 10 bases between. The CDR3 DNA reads TGCAGCGTCCCGATGGGGACTGAAGCTTTCTTT. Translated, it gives CSVPMGTEAFF.

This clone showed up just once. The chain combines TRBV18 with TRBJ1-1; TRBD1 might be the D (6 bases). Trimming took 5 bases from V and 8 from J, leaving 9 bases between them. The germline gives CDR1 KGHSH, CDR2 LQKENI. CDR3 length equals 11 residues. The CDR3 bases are TGTGCCAGCTCAAGCGGACAGGAAGCTTTCTTT. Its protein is CASSSGQEAFF.

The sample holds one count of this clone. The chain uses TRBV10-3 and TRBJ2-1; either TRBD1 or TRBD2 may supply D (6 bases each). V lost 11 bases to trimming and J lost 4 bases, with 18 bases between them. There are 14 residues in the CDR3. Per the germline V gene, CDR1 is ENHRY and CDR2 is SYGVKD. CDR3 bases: TGTGCCGTATCCGGGGGCCACCAATACAATGAGCAGTTCTTC. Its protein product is CAVSGGHQYNEQFF.

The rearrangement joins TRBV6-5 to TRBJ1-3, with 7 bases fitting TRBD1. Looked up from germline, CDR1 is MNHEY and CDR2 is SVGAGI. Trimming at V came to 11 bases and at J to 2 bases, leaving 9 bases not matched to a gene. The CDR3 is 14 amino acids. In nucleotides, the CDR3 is TGTGCCGTCAACAGGGGAGGCGCTGGAAACACCATATATTTT. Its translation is CAVNRGGAGNTIYF.

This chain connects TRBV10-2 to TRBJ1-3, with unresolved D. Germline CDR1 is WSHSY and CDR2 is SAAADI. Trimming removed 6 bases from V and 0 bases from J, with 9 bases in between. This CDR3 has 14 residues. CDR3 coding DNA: TGCGCCAGCAGGGCGACCTCCTCTGGAAACACCATATATTTT. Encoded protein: CASRATSSGNTIYF.

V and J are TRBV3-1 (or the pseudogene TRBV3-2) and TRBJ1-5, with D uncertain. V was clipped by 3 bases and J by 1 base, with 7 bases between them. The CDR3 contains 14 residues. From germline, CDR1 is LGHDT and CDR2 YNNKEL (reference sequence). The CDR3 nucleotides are TGTGCCAGCAGCCACCCGGGGAGCAATCAGCCCCAGCATTTT. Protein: CASSHPGSNQPQHF.

CDR3 DNA: TGTGCCAGCAGTGAAGGGCAGGGGGATGAAGCTTTCTTT. This encodes CASSEGQGDEAFF. V gene TRBV6-1 combines with J gene TRBJ1-1; 7 bases are a match to TRBD1. J lost 7 bases, V lost 1 base, and 3 bases had no gene match. This CDR3 is built from 13 residues. Germline assignment: CDR1 MNHNS and CDR2 SASEGT.

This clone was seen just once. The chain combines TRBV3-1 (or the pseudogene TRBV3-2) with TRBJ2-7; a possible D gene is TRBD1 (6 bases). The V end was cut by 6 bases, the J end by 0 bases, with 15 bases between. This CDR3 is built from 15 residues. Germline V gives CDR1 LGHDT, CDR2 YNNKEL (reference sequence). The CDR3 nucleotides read TGTGCCAGCAGAGCCGGACAGTCTTCCTCCTACGAGCAGTACTTC. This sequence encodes CASRAGQSSSYEQYF.

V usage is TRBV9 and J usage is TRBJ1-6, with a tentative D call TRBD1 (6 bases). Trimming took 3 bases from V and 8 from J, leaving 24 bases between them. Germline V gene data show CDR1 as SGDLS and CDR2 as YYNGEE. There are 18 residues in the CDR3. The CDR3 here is CASSAGLGSQGRDSPLHF. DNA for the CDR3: TGTGCCAGCAGCGCGGGGCTTGGATCACAGGGAAGGGATTCACCCCTCCACTTT.

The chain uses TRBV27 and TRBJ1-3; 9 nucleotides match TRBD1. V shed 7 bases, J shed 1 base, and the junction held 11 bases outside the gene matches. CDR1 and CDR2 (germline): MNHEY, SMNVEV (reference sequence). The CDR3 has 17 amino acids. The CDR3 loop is CASTDGTGPTSGNTIYF. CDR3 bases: TGTGCCAGCACCGACGGGACAGGGCCCACATCTGGAAACACCATATATTTT.

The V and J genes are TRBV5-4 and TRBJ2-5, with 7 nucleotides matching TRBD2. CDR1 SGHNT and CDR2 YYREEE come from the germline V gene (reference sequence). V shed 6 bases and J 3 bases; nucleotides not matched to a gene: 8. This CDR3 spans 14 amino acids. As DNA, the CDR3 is TGTGCCAGCAAACGCGCCCTAGCGGAAGAGACCCAGTACTTC. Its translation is CASKRALAEETQYF.

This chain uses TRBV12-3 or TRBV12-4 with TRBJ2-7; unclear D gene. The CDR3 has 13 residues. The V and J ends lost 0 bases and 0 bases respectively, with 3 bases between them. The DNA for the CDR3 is TGTGCCAGCAGTTTAGCGCACTCCTACGAGCAGTACTTC. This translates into CASSLAHSYEQYF.

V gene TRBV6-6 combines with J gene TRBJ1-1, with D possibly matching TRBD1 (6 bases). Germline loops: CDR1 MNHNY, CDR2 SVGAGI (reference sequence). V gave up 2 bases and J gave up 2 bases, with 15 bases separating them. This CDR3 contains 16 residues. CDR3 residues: CASSYISGTRNTEAFF. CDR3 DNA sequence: TGTGCCAGCAGTTACATATCCGGGACACGCAACACTGAAGCTTTCTTT.

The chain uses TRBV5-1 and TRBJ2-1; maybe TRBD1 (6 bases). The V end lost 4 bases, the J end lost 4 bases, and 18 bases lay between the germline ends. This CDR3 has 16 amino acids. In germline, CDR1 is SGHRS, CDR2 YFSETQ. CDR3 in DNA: TGCGCCAGCAGCCCGGTTATCGGGACATTGTACAATGAGCAGTTCTTC. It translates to CASSPVIGTLYNEQFF.

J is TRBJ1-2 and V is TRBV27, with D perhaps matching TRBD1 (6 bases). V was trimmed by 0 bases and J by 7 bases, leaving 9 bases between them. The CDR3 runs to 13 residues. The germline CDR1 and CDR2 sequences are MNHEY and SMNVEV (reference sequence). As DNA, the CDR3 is TGTGCCAGCAGTTTATCCGGAGGGGGTGGCTACACCTTC. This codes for CASSLSGGGGYTF.

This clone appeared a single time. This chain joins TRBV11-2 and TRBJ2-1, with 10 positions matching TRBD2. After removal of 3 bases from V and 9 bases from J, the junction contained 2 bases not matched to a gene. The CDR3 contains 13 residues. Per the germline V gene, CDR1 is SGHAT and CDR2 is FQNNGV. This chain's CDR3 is CASSFLAGVEQFF. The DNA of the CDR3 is TGTGCCAGCAGCTTCCTAGCGGGGGTTGAGCAGTTCTTC. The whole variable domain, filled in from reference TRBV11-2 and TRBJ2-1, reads EAGVAQSPRYKIIEKRQSVAFWCNPISGHATLYWYQQILGQGPKLLIQFQNNGVVDDSQLPKDRFSAERLKGVDSTLKIQPAKLEDSAVYLCASSFLAGVEQFFGPGTRLTVL.

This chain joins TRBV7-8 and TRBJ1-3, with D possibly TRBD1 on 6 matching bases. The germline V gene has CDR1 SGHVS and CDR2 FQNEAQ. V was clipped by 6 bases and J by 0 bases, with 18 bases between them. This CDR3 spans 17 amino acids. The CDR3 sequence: CASRHTGTRNSGNTIYF. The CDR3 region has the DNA TGTGCCAGCAGGCATACCGGGACACGGAACTCTGGAAACACCATATATTTT.

The CDR3 bases are TGTGCCATTAAACAGGGGAACGCTAACTATGGCTACACCTTC. Residues: CAIKQGNANYGYTF. V gene TRBV10-3 combines with J gene TRBJ1-2, with TRBD1 matching 7 bases. V dropped 9 bases and J dropped 0; count of bases not matched to a gene: 7. Germline loops: CDR1 ENHRY, CDR2 SYGVKD. CDR3 length: 14 residues.